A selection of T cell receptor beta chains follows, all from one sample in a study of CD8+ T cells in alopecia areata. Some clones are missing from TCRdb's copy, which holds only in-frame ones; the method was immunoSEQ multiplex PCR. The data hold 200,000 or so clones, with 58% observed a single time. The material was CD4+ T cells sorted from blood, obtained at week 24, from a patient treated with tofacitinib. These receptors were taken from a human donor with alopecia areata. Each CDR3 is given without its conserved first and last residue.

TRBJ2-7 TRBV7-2 ASSSTSGSRYEQY
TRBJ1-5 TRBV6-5 ASSYSAGVNQPQH
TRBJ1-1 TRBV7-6 ASSLAEGTEAF
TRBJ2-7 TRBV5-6 ASSLVGSYLSYEQY
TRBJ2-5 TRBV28 ASSLYPPGAETQY
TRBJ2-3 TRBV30 AWSGGPHVATDTQY
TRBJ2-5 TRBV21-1 ASSQGAQETQY
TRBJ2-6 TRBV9 ASSGSGQGARGANVLT
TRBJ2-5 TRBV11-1 ASSILGSASGERQTQY
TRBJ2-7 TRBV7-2 ASSPFAGGTSSYEQY
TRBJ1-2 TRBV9 ASKVFDDPTIGYT
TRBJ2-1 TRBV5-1 ASSLEQGVHEQF
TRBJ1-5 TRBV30 AWSPGQFGQPQH
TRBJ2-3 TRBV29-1 SGGQGARNTQY
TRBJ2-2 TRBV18 ASSPHTANTGELF
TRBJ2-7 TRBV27 ASSSGQTLYEQY
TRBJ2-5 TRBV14 ASSPDRFPSKTQY
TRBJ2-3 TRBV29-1 SVDSGGAVGTQY
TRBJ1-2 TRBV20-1 SAQGGVRYT
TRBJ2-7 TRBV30 AWGDYQEQY
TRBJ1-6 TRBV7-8 ASSPRTGGGNNSPLH
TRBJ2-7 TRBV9 ASSVLAGSNEQY
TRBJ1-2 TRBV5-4 ASSPTGNYGYT
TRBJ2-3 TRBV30 AWRIAGVTDTQY
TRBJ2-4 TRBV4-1 ASSPGTTEDIQY
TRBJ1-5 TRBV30 AWSVSGGEPQH
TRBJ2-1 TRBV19 ASSIRGQGYNEQF
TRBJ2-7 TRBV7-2 ASSPRQGAGEQY
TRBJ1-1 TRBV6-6 ASRRTGNTEAF
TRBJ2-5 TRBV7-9 ASGPGGARETQY
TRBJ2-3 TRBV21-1 ASSKDLGGGTQY
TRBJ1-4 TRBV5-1 ASSLVAATNEKLF
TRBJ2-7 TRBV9 ASSVGQDLRYEQY
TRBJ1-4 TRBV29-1 SATGTTNEKLF
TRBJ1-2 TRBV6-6 ASRQGSSYGYT
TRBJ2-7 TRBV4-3 ASSQGSGAPYEQY
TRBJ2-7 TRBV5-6 ASGDTKYEQY
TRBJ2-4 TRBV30 AWRPGLAGVGNIQY
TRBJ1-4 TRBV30 AWTGTFNEKLF
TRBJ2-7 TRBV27 ASSYTGYEQY